This paragraph covers one T cell receptor (beta chain) sequence. The sample belongs to a study of blood T cell repertoires in COVID-19. Turning to the study itself: Acute-phase and convalescent COVID-19 samples originated in the United States, Italy and Spain.

Original processing methods: Using reference gene primer amplification, nucleated cell counts were estimated. The repertoire was sequenced with immunoSEQ multiplex PCR; TCRdb's copy has only in-frame clones and lacks some. The D gene and trimming were derived from the DNA, and the V and J assignments and clone size from that table. The data hold just over 150,000 clones, with around 80% observed a single time. The V gene lost 4 bases and the J gene lost 2 bases, with 15 bases spanning the gap. From germline, CDR1 is ENHRY and CDR2 SYGVKD. The CDR3 has 16 amino acids. This chain links TRBV10-3 with TRBJ2-1; perhaps TRBD2 as D (6 bases). This TCR derives from a man aged 55 to 69 with acute or convalescent COVID-19. What was sequenced was peripheral blood. CDR3 region: CAISGRELRAYNEQFF. The DNA of the CDR3 is TGTGCCATCAGTGGACGGGAGCTCCGGGCCTACAATGAGCAGTTCTTC.